Described below is a single T cell receptor beta chain sequence and its context. The CDR3 runs to 12 residues. Trimming left V 5 bases short and J 5 bases short, with 8 bases between. Per germline, CDR1 SGHRS and CDR2 YFSETQ. The data derive from a study of blood T cell repertoires in COVID-19. Study overall: Acute and convalescent COVID-19 specimens originated in the United States, Italy and Spain. PBMCs, B-cell-depleted T cells, or T cells provided the cDNA or gDNA that made up the material.

Source study methods: Amplification of reference gene primers was used by the study to estimate nucleated cell counts. Repertoires were generated with immunoSEQ multiplex PCR, while TCRdb's copy carries only in-frame clones and drops some. V, J and clone size were drawn from that table, and D and trimming were deduced from the DNA. The repertoire consists of 160,000 or so clones, with more than 80% occurring once and the leading ten covering approximately 10%. The specimen was peripheral blood. The sequence was collected from a human donor in a cohort sampled during active COVID-19. This sequence joins TRBV5-1 and TRBJ2-1; perhaps TRBD2 as D (5 bases). The CDR3 DNA sequence: TGCGCCAGCAGTCTAGCAGACAATGAGCAGTTCTTC. It yields the protein CASSLADNEQFF.